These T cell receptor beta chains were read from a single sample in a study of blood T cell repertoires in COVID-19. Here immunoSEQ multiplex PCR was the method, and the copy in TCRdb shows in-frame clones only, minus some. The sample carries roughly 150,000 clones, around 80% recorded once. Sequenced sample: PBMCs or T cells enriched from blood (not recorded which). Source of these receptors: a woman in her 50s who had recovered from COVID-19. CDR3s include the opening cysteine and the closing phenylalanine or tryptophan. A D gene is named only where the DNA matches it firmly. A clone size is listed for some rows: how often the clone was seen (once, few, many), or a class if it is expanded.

CASSEAFSTAFF	TGTGCCAGCAGTGAAGCTTTTAGTACGGCTTTCTTT	TRBV6-1	NA	TRBJ1-1	NA
CASSSTGDYEQYF	TGTGCCAGCAGTTCTACAGGGGACTACGAGCAGTACTTC	TRBV6-6	TRBD1	TRBJ2-7	NA
CASSLIRGVQPQHF	TGTGCCAGCAGTTTGATCAGGGGGGTCCAGCCCCAGCATTTT	TRBV27	TRBD1	TRBJ1-5	NA
CASQSGDNEQFF	TGTGCCAGCCAGTCGGGTGACAATGAGCAGTTCTTC	TRBV28	NA	TRBJ2-1	NA
CASSLVRGETEAFF	TGTGCCAGCAGCTTAGTACGGGGAGAGACTGAAGCTTTCTTT	TRBV7-2	NA	TRBJ1-1	NA
CASSSDRGGDQPQHF	TGTGCCAGCAGCTCAGACAGGGGTGGGGATCAGCCCCAGCATTTT	TRBV7-9	TRBD1	TRBJ1-5	NA
CAWSVGGSYEQYF	TGTGCCTGGAGTGTTGGGGGGTCCTACGAGCAGTACTTC	TRBV30	NA	TRBJ2-7	NA
CASSSAPLAFYQPQHF	TGTGCCAGCAGCTCGGCCCCGTTAGCTTTTTATCAGCCCCAGCATTTT	TRBV5-6	NA	TRBJ1-5	NA
CASFRGYSNYGYTF	TGTGCCTCCTTCAGGGGGTACTCTAACTATGGCTACACCTTC	TRBV30	TRBD1	TRBJ1-2	NA
CASSQASDYLGWETQYF	TGTGCCAGCAGCCAAGCCAGCGACTACCTTGGTTGGGAGACCCAGTACTTC	TRBV3-1/TRBV3-2	NA	TRBJ2-5	NA
CAISPTGGGTEAFF	TGTGCCATCAGTCCCACGGGGGGAGGCACTGAAGCTTTCTTT	TRBV10-3	NA	TRBJ1-1	NA
CASSSYRGETQYF	TGTGCCAGTAGTTCCTACAGGGGAGAGACCCAGTACTTC	TRBV19	TRBD1	TRBJ2-5	NA
CASGVRQGTQPQHF	TGTGCCAGCGGTGTCCGACAGGGAACCCAGCCCCAGCATTTT	TRBV7-2	TRBD1	TRBJ1-5	few
CASTTRGGHNEQFF	TGTGCCAGCACCACGAGGGGGGGGCATAATGAGCAGTTCTTC	TRBV7-9	NA	TRBJ2-1	NA
CASSGLNQPQHF	TGTGCCAGCAGTGGGCTCAATCAGCCCCAGCATTTT	TRBV2	NA	TRBJ1-5	NA
CASSPGMGHTEAFF	TGTGCCAGCAGCCCCGGAATGGGGCACACTGAAGCTTTCTTT	TRBV3-1/TRBV3-2	NA	TRBJ1-1	NA
CASSLTGGTANYGYTF	TGTGCCAGCAGTTTGACAGGGGGTACAGCTAACTATGGCTACACCTTC	TRBV28	TRBD1	TRBJ1-2	NA
CASSPLGAKSPGELFF	TGTGCCAGCTCACCACTTGGGGCTAAGTCGCCCGGGGAGCTGTTTTTT	TRBV18	NA	TRBJ2-2	NA
CASSLSGGSNNEQFF	TGTGCCAGCAGCCTTAGCGGGGGGTCAAACAATGAGCAGTTCTTC	TRBV3-1/TRBV3-2	TRBD2	TRBJ2-1	few
CASPEVGAFF	TGTGCCAGCCCAGAGGTAGGAGCTTTCTTT	TRBV6-5	NA	TRBJ1-1	once
CASSWDGGTEDYGYTF	TGTGCCAGCAGCTGGGACGGGGGGACGGAGGACTATGGCTACACCTTC	TRBV5-4	NA	TRBJ1-2	NA
CASSQGRQGIWEKLFF	TGTGCCAGCAGTCAGGGGCGACAGGGGATTTGGGAAAAACTGTTTTTT	TRBV4-2	TRBD1	TRBJ1-4	NA
CASSLPQRSGDQPQHF	TGTGCCAGCAGTTTACCTCAGCGTTCGGGGGATCAGCCCCAGCATTTT	TRBV28	NA	TRBJ1-5	NA
CASSLAPDRGQGYGYTF	TGCGCCAGCAGCTTGGCTCCTGACAGGGGACAAGGCTATGGCTACACCTTC	TRBV5-1	TRBD1	TRBJ1-2	NA